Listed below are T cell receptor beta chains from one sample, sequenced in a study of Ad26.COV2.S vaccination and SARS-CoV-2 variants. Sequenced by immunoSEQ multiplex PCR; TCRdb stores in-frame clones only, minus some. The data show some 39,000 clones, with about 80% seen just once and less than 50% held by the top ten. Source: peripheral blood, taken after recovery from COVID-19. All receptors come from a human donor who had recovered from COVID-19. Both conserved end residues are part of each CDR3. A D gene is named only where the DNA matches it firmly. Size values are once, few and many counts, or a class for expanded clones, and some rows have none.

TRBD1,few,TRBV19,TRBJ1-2,TGTGCCAGCCGCACAGGGGACTATGGCTACACCTTC,CASRTGDYGYTF
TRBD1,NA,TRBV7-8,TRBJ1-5,TGTGCCAGCAGCTCTGGGACAGGGGGCCTAGTCGGTCAGCCCCAGCATTTT,CASSSGTGGLVGQPQHF
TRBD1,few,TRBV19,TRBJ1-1,TGTGCCAGTAGTCCCCTCTCCGGGACAGGGGCGATAAGAGCGACTGAAGCTTTCTTT,CASSPLSGTGAIRATEAFF
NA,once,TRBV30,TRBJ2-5,TGTGCCTGGAGTGAGGGACGGAAAGAGACCCAGTACTTC,CAWSEGRKETQYF
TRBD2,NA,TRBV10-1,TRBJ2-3,TGCGCCAGCAGTGAGTTTGCTAGCGGGGGGGCGGATACGCAGTATTTT,CASSEFASGGADTQYF
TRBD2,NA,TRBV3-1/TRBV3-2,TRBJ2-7,TGTGCCAGCAGCCAAGTGGCTAGCGGCTACGAGCAGTACTTC,CASSQVASGYEQYF
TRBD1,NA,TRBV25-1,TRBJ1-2,TGTGCCAGCAGTACAGGGGGTAACTATGGCTACACCTTC,CASSTGGNYGYTF
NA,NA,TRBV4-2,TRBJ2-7,TGTGCCAGCAGCCAAGAGAAAAGGGTACTCTACGAGCAGTACTTC,CASSQEKRVLYEQYF
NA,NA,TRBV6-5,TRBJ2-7,TGTGCCAGCAGTCTTCTGGGCGAGCAGTACTTC,CASSLLGEQYF
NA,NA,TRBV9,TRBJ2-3,TGTGCCAGCAGCGTACCTACAGGGGATACGCAGTATTTT,CASSVPTGDTQYF
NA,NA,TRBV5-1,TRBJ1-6,TGCGCCAGCCGGGACACTAATTCACCCCTCCACTTT,CASRDTNSPLHF
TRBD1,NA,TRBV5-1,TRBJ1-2,TGCGCCAGCAGCTTGGCCCAGGGGGATAGGGGCTACACCTTC,CASSLAQGDRGYTF
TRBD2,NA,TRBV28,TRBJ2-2,TGTGCCAGCAGGCTAGCGGGAGGTCGGACCGGGGAGCTGTTTTTT,CASRLAGGRTGELFF
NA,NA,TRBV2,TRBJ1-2,TGTGCCAGCAGTGAAGGCCGGCCGTACACCTTC,CASSEGRPYTF
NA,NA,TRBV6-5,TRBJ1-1,TGTGCCCTTTTGGCGGGGGCAGGGGACACTGAAGCTTTCTTT,CALLAGAGDTEAFF
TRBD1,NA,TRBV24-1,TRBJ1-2,TGTGCCACCAGTGATTTCCCAACCGCGACAGGGCGATCTAACTATGGCTACACCTTC,CATSDFPTATGRSNYGYTF
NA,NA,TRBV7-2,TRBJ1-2,TGTGCCAGCAGCGTCGATGGAGGCGTATGGGGCTACACCTTC,CASSVDGGVWGYTF
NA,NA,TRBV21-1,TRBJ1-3,TGTGCCAGCAGCAGAGCAACTACTGGGGGCTCTGGAAACACCATATATTTT,CASSRATTGGSGNTIYF
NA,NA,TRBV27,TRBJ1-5,TGTGCCAGCAGTTTAAAGCTTAGCAATCAGCCCCAGCATTTT,CASSLKLSNQPQHF
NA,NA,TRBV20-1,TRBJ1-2,TGCAGTGCTCGAGACATGGATGGCTACACCTTC,CSARDMDGYTF
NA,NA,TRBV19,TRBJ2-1,TGTGCCAGTAGAAGGGAGGACTTGGCGGGAAATGAGCAGTTCTTC,CASRREDLAGNEQFF
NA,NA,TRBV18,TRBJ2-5,TGTGCCACCCAGGGGCCCAGGGAAGAGACCCAGTACTTC,CATQGPREETQYF
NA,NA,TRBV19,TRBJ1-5,TGTGCCAGTACCATCATGCGGGGGACTAATCAGCCCCAGCATTTT,CASTIMRGTNQPQHF
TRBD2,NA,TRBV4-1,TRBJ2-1,TGCGCCAGCAGCCAAGGACCCCCCGGGGGGTCTGCCCCAAAATCGTACAATGAGCAGTTCTTC,CASSQGPPGGSAPKSYNEQFF
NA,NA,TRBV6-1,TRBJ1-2,TGTGCCAGCAATGACGCTAAGTGGGGGGCAGACTATGGCTACACCTTC,CASNDAKWGADYGYTF
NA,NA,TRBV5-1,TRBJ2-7,TGCGCCAGCAGCTTAAGGACGTTGGCCTACGAGCAGTACTTC,CASSLRTLAYEQYF
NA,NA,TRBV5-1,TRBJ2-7,TGCGCCAGCAGCCCCCTAGGGGTAACCTACGAGCAGTACTTC,CASSPLGVTYEQYF
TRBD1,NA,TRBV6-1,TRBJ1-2,TGTGCCAGCAGTGATGGGACAGGGGGCTATGGCTACACCTTC,CASSDGTGGYGYTF
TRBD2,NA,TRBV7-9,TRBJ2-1,TGTGCCAGCAGCCCCGGGGCTAGCGGGCCTAGTGATGAGCAGTTCTTC,CASSPGASGPSDEQFF
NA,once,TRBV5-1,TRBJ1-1,TGCGCCAGCAGCTTGGACAGGGCGGGAGGCACTGAAGCTTTCTTT,CASSLDRAGGTEAFF
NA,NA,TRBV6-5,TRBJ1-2,TGTGCCAGCAGGGGGGGCAACTATGGCTACACCTTC,CASRGGNYGYTF
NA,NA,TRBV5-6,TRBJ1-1,TGTGCCAGCAGCCCCAGGGGACGGGGGACTGAAGCTTTCTTT,CASSPRGRGTEAFF
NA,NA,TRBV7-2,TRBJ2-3,TGTGCCAGCAGCTTAAACAGAGACCAAGATACGCAGTATTTT,CASSLNRDQDTQYF
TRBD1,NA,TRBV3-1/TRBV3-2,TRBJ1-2,TGTGCCAGCAGCCCCAGCCGGACAGGGGGCTATGGCTACACCTTC,CASSPSRTGGYGYTF
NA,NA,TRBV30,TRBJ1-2,TGTGCCTGGAGTGTGGGAGGGGGAGGCTATGGCTACACCTTC,CAWSVGGGGYGYTF
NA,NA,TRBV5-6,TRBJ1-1,TGTGCCAGCAGCGGTTGGGTCTTGAACACTGAAGCTTTCTTT,CASSGWVLNTEAFF
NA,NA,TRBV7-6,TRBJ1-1,TGTGCCAGCAGCTTATCTGGGTTAGGGACAGAAGCTTTCTTT,CASSLSGLGTEAFF
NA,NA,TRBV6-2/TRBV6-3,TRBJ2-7,TGTGCCAGCAGTTACTCCCAGGGTTACTACGAGCAGTACTTC,CASSYSQGYYEQYF
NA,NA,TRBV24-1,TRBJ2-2,TGTGCCACCAGTGATGCCCAGGGGACCACCGGGGAGCTGTTTTTT,CATSDAQGTTGELFF
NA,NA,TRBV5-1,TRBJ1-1,TGCGCCAGCAGCTTGGCCGGGCTGGGAGCTTTCTTT,CASSLAGLGAFF
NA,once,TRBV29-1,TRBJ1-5,TGCAGCGTTGGGCAGGGACTCAATCAGCCCCAGCATTTT,CSVGQGLNQPQHF